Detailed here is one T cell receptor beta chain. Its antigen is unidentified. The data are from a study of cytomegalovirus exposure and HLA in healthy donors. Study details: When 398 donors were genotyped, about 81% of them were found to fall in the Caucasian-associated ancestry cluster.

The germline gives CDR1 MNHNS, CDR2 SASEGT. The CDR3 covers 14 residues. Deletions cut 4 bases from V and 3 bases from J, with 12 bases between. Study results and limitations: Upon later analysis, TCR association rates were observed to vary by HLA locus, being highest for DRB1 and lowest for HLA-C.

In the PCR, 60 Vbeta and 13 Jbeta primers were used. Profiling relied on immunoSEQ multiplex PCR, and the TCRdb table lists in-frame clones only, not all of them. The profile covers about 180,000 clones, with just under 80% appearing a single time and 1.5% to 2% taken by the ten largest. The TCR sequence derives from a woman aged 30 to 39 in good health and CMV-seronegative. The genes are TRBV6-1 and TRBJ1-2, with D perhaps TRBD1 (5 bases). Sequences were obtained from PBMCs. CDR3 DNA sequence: TGTGCCAGCAGTGGTGCTGGGGCCTACTATGGCTACACCTTC. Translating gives CASSGAGAYYGYTF.